One sample yielded the 28 T cell receptor beta chains listed below, sequenced in a study of OX40 agonist ivuxolimab in advanced cancers. The repertoire was sequenced with immunoSEQ multiplex PCR; TCRdb's copy has only in-frame clones and lacks some. The table has tens of thousands of clones, about 85% seen once; the top ten hold under 0.75%. Sequencing used CD4+ or CD8+ T cells sorted from blood, obtained in a trial of the OX40 agonist ivuxolimab. The receptors shown here come from an adult with an advanced solid tumor such as melanoma, head and neck, liver or kidney cancer.

The chain combines TRBV2 with TRBJ2-7; D possibly corresponds to TRBD1 (5 bases). CDR3 length: 16 amino acids. Between the trimmed V and J ends, which lost 1 base and 2 bases, there was a span of 15 bases. Per germline, CDR1 SNHLY and CDR2 FYNNEI. CDR3 residues: CASSEGPWGPTYEQYF. The CDR3 nucleotides are TGTGCCAGCAGTGAAGGACCGTGGGGCCCAACCTACGAGCAGTACTTC.

This chain connects TRBV18 to TRBJ2-3, with 15 bases aligning to TRBD2. CDR3 size: 17 residues. Trimming cost V 6 bases and J 3 bases; bases outside gene matches: 7. From germline, CDR1 is KGHSH and CDR2 LQKENI. The CDR3 coding sequence is TGTGCCAGCTCCCGGACTAGCGGGGGGGCTCGGACAGATACGCAGTATTTT. Translating it yields CASSRTSGGARTDTQYF. Full variable domain (rest looked up from reference TRBV18 and TRBJ2-3): NAGVMQNPRHLVRRRGQEARLRCSPMKGHSHVYWYRQLPEEGLKFMVYLQKENIIDESGMPKERFSAEFPKEGPSILRIQQVVRGDSAAYFCASSRTSGGARTDTQYFGPGTRLTVL.

This sequence joins TRBV6-1 and TRBJ1-3, with TRBD1 as a possible D gene (5 bases). The CDR3 consists of 14 residues. V lost 4 bases and J 0 bases, leaving 7 bases between the germline ends. From germline, CDR1 is MNHNS and CDR2 SASEGT. The CDR3 bases are TGTGCCAGCAGTGCGGACACCTCTGGAAACACCATATATTTT. It encodes CASSADTSGNTIYF.

The chain uses TRBV9 and TRBJ2-5; 8 bases map to TRBD1. CDR3 size: 15 residues. With V trimmed by 4 bases and J by 5 bases, 10 bases remained unmatched. Germline CDR1 reads SGDLS; CDR2 reads YYNGEE. CDR3 DNA: TGTGCCAGCAGCACTTCGGGACAGGTTTGGGAGACCCAGTACTTC. Protein product: CASSTSGQVWETQYF.

A note on this clone: The junction departs from germline at one end; a sequencing error may be responsible. This sequence joins TRBV7-7 and TRBJ2-7, with 7 nucleotides matching TRBD2. CDR1 and CDR2 (germline): SSHAT, FNYEAQ (reference sequence). The CDR3 totals 15 residues. The DNA of the CDR3 is TGTGCTAGCAGCCCGCAGTGGGGGGGAGCCTACGAGCAGTACTTC. Translation gives CASSPQWGGAYEQYF.

The gene calls are TRBV2 and TRBJ1-2, with 12 bases matching TRBD1. CDR3 size: 12 residues. V shed 8 bases and J 8 bases; nucleotides not matched to a gene: 3. The germline V gene has CDR1 SNHLY and CDR2 FYNNEI. The CDR3 region is CASGTGGLGYTF. CDR3 coding DNA: TGTGCCAGCGGGACAGGGGGCTTAGGCTACACCTTC.

The chain uses TRBV7-2 and TRBJ1-5, with D unclear. CDR1 is SGHTA, CDR2 FQGNSA, per germline. V was pared by 1 base and J by 7 bases, with 11 bases between. The CDR3 sequence is 14 residues long. The CDR3 spells CASSLEAPPQPQHF. Here the CDR3 DNA reads TGTGCCAGCAGCTTAGAAGCCCCCCCGCAGCCCCAGCATTTT.

The chain is built from TRBV7-2 and TRBJ1-6; D is unresolved. Germline V gives CDR1 SGHTA, CDR2 FQGNSA. Trimming cost V 1 base and J 3 bases, with 4 bases left between them. The CDR3 extends over 14 amino acids. The CDR3 region has the DNA TGTGCCAGCAGCTTAGTTGTCTATAATTCACCCCTCCACTTT. Translating gives CASSLVVYNSPLHF.

This chain uses TRBV19 with TRBJ2-4; 10 nucleotides line up with TRBD2. The ends lost 5 bases at V and 6 bases at J; junction bases unmatched: 19. CDR3 length: 19 amino acids. Germline V gives CDR1 LNHDA, CDR2 SQIVND (reference sequence). The CDR3 DNA reads as TGTGCCAGTAGTCCCAGAGGGCTCAGCGGGGGGGCATTTGGAAACATTCAGTACTTC. Translation: CASSPRGLSGGAFGNIQYF.

In regard to this clone: The junction and the germline gene differ at one end; a read error may be behind it. The V and J genes are TRBV7-7 and TRBJ2-1, with D maybe TRBD1 (6 bases). This CDR3 has 15 amino acids. Germline CDR1 reads SSHAT; CDR2 reads FNYEAQ (reference sequence). The CDR3 DNA follows: TGTGCTAGCAGCTTAGCTGAGGGGGACGACAATGAGCAGTTCTTC. Translated, it gives CASSLAEGDDNEQFF. Together with reference TRBV7-7 and TRBJ2-1, the CDR3 gives the full variable domain: GAGVSQSPRYKVTKRGQDVTLRCDPISSHATLYWYQQALGQGPEFLTYFNYEAQPDKSGLPSDRFSAERPEGSISTLTIQRTEQRDSAMYRCASSLAEGDDNEQFFGPGTRLTVL.

The chain recombines TRBV5-1 with TRBJ1-1; TRBD1 agrees at 8 bases. CDR3 length: 16 residues. V was pared by 4 bases and J by 1 base, with 9 bases of the junction left unmatched. Germline assignment: CDR1 SGHRS and CDR2 YFSETQ. CDR3 in amino acids: CASSPGQGSPNTEAFF. In DNA, the CDR3 is TGCGCCAGCAGCCCTGGACAGGGTAGCCCGAACACTGAAGCTTTCTTT.

This clone was seen only once. CDR3 amino acids: CASSPRTGGRREKLFF. CDR3 in DNA: TGTGCCAGCAGCCCTCGCACAGGGGGGAGAAGGGAAAAACTGTTTTTT. V gene TRBV7-2 combines with J gene TRBJ1-4; 8 bases match TRBD1. V lost 5 bases to trimming and J lost 8 bases; unmatched junction nucleotides: 13. Germline V gene sequence: CDR1 SGHTA, CDR2 FQGNSA. The CDR3 runs to 16 residues.

The gene calls are TRBV2 and TRBJ2-3; the match to TRBD2 covers 7 bases. Germline loops: CDR1 SNHLY, CDR2 FYNNEI. The CDR3 extends over 14 amino acids. V shed 3 bases, J shed 1 base, and the junction held 1 base outside the gene matches. Here the CDR3 DNA reads TGTGCCAGCAGTGACCTAGCGGGCACAGATACGCAGTATTTT. It translates to CASSDLAGTDTQYF.

This clone was counted once. The genes are TRBV5-1 and TRBJ2-5; 7 positions agree with TRBD2. Germline V lookup: CDR1 SGHRS, CDR2 YFSETQ. The ends lost 4 bases at V and 2 bases at J; junction bases unmatched: 5. This CDR3 spans 14 amino acids. CDR3 amino acids: CASSQPGLQETQYF. CDR3 coding DNA: TGCGCCAGCAGCCAACCGGGACTACAAGAGACCCAGTACTTC.

The chain joins TRBV7-3 to TRBJ2-2; 9 bases align to TRBD1. CDR1 is SGHTA and CDR2 is FQGTGA in the germline V gene. The CDR3 spans 15 residues. The V and J ends lost 5 bases and 1 base, in that order; junction bases with no gene match: 2. This CDR3 is CASSQDRGNTGELFF. The CDR3 DNA is TGTGCCAGCAGCCAGGACAGGGGGAACACCGGGGAGCTGTTTTTT.

V usage is TRBV2 and J usage is TRBJ2-7; TRBD2 might be the D (5 bases). V was clipped by 8 bases and J by 0 bases, with 14 bases between them. Germline V gives CDR1 SNHLY, CDR2 FYNNEI. The CDR3 length is 14 residues. In DNA, the CDR3 is TGTGCCAGCGGTGGACTGCCGTACTCCTACGAGCAGTACTTC. Protein product: CASGGLPYSYEQYF.

The chain's CDR3 is CASSLGGNQETQYF. The CDR3 coding sequence is TGTGCCAGCAGCTTGGGAGGGAACCAAGAGACCCAGTACTTC. This sequence joins TRBV5-4 and TRBJ2-5; TRBD2 might be the D (5 bases). Trimming stripped 0 bases from V and 0 bases from J, with 6 bases between. CDR1 is SGHNT and CDR2 is YYREEE in the germline V gene (reference sequence). The CDR3 contains 14 residues.

The chain joins TRBV30 to TRBJ2-3; no definite D call. Germline V CDR1 and CDR2: GTSNPN, SVGIG (reference sequence). CDR3 length: 13 amino acids. The germline V and J ends were trimmed by 5 bases and 6 bases, with 15 bases remaining between them. This CDR3 is CAWALNPVDTQYF. CDR3 in DNA: TGTGCCTGGGCCCTTAATCCAGTGGATACGCAGTATTTT.

The chain carries TRBV19 and TRBJ2-5, with 16 nucleotides matching TRBD2. This CDR3 has 17 residues. With V trimmed by 5 bases and J by 5 bases, 8 bases remained unmatched. The germline V gene encodes CDR1 LNHDA and CDR2 SQIVND (reference sequence). The CDR3, as DNA: TGTGCCAGTAGTTCCGGGACTAGCGGGGGGGCCCGGGAGACCCAGTACTTC. It yields the protein CASSSGTSGGARETQYF.

This rearrangement joins TRBV19 to TRBJ2-3; D may be TRBD2 (5 bases). CDR1 and CDR2 (germline): LNHDA, SQIVND (reference sequence). The CDR3 has 16 amino acids. With 1 base removed from V and 2 bases from J, the gap between germline ends came to 13 bases. CDR3 in DNA: TGTGCCAGTAGTATAGTGCCCGGGGTCCACACAGATACGCAGTATTTT. It translates to CASSIVPGVHTDTQYF.

The V gene is TRBV4-1, the J gene TRBJ2-3; D is perhaps TRBD2 (6 bases). V lost 0 bases and J 5 bases, leaving 18 bases between the germline ends. The germline CDR1 and CDR2 sequences are MGHRA and YSYEKL. The CDR3 runs 17 residues. This CDR3 is CASSQEWRGGPIDTQYF. The CDR3 nucleotides are TGCGCCAGCAGCCAAGAGTGGCGGGGCGGCCCCATAGATACGCAGTATTTT.

This clone was counted once. This specimen includes other DNA sequences encoding the same CDR3. This chain uses TRBV30 with TRBJ2-7; 7 nucleotides match TRBD1. The CDR3 extends over 13 amino acids. Losses at the gene ends were 6 bases for V and 2 bases for J; bases not matched to a gene: 7. The germline gives CDR1 GTSNPN, CDR2 SVGIG (reference sequence). CDR3 bases: TGTGCCTGCTCGGGACAGCCTACCTACGAGCAGTACTTC. Its translation is CACSGQPTYEQYF.

The chain employs TRBV30 and TRBJ2-7; D possibly corresponds to TRBD2 (6 bases). CDR1 and CDR2 from the germline V gene are GTSNPN and SVGIG (reference sequence). The CDR3 has 13 residues. Between the trimmed V and J ends, which lost 3 bases and 0 bases, there was a span of 9 bases. CDR3 bases: TGTGCCTGGAGGGGACTGGGCTCCTACGAGCAGTACTTC. Translating gives CAWRGLGSYEQYF. The variable domain in full, with the rest retrieved from reference TRBV30 and TRBJ2-7, is SQTIHQWPATLVQPVGSPLSLECTVEGTSNPNLYWYRQAAGRGLQLLFYSVGIGQISSEVPQNLSASRPQDRQFILSSKKLLLSDSGFYLCAWRGLGSYEQYFGPGTRLTVT.

The V and J genes are TRBV29-1 and TRBJ2-1, with D perhaps TRBD2 (5 bases). Germline V gene lookup returns CDR1 SQVTM and CDR2 ANQGSEA. The CDR3 length is 12 residues. The V gene lost 3 bases and the J gene lost 13 bases, with 16 bases spanning the gap. The chain's CDR3 is CSVDTSLAPQFF. DNA for the CDR3: TGCAGCGTTGATACTTCCCTAGCACCCCAGTTCTTC.

The chain couples TRBV7-9 to TRBJ2-7, with D possibly TRBD1 on 6 matching bases. Between the trimmed V and J ends, which lost 5 bases and 4 bases, there was a span of 12 bases. The CDR3 totals 13 residues. Germline V gene data show CDR1 as SEHNR and CDR2 as FQNEAQ (reference sequence). This CDR3 reads CASSAGTLYEQYF. CDR3 in DNA: TGTGCCAGCAGCGCCGGGACACTTTACGAGCAGTACTTC.

This chain's CDR3 is CASSERGSGNTIYF. CDR3 DNA: TGTGCCAGCAGTGAAAGGGGATCTGGAAACACCATATATTTT. The gene calls are TRBV2 and TRBJ1-3; D might be TRBD1 (5 bases). V gave up 2 bases and J gave up 1 base, with 6 bases separating them. CDR1 is SNHLY, CDR2 FYNNEI, per germline. The CDR3 spans 14 residues.

A few counts support this clone. This sequence joins TRBV30 and TRBJ1-1; tentatively, D is TRBD1 (6 bases). Germline lookup yields CDR1 GTSNPN and CDR2 SVGIG (reference sequence). The CDR3 has 13 residues. Trimming pared 1 base from V and 5 bases from J, leaving 11 bases between. For the CDR3, the DNA is TGTGCCTGGAGTGGAACAGGGTCGACTGAAGCTTTCTTT. It encodes CAWSGTGSTEAFF.

This clone was seen a single time. The V and J genes are TRBV7-6 and TRBJ2-3; 15 bases fit TRBD2. Trimming cost V 4 bases and J 4 bases; bases outside gene matches: 3. CDR3 size: 16 residues. Germline values: CDR1 SGHVS, CDR2 FNYEAQ. The CDR3 is CASSSRTSGGADTQYF. CDR3 coding DNA: TGTGCCAGCAGCTCCCGGACTAGCGGGGGGGCAGATACGCAGTATTTT. Full variable domain (outside the CDR3, taken from reference TRBV7-6 and TRBJ2-3): GAGVSQSPRYKVTKRGQDVALRCDPISGHVSLYWYRQALGQGPEFLTYFNYEAQQDKSGLPNDRFSAERPEGSISTLTIQRTEQRDSAMYRCASSSRTSGGADTQYFGPGTRLTVL.